Sequencing of this T cell receptor (beta chain) was carried out in a study of blood T cell repertoires in COVID-19. Across the whole study: Collection of acute and convalescent COVID-19 samples took place in the United States, Italy and Spain. Sources were T cells, B-cell-depleted T cells, or PBMCs; the material itself was cDNA or gDNA.

In the source study's methods: Amplification of reference gene primers was used by the study to estimate nucleated cell counts. Assay: immunoSEQ multiplex PCR; the TCRdb copy retains only in-frame clones and omits some. That table gives V, J and clone size, and the DNA gave D and trimming. The repertoire holds approximately 120,000 clones, with over 75% as singletons. The germline V gene encodes CDR1 SNHLY and CDR2 FYNNEI. V gave up 7 bases and J gave up 0 bases; unmatched junction bases: 8. This CDR3 comprises 16 residues. The specimen sequenced was peripheral blood. The V call is TRBV2, the J call TRBJ2-2, with 7 bases identical to TRBD1. This clonotype originated in a woman at least 80 years old with acute or convalescent COVID-19. In DNA form, the CDR3 reads TGTGCCAGCAACCGGGACAGCACCTCGAACACCGGGGAGCTGTTTTTT. This translates into CASNRDSTSNTGELFF.